Below, one TCR beta chain is given with its context. This record belongs to a study of blood T cell repertoires in COVID-19. Study in general: Italy, Spain and the United States were the sources of the convalescent and acute COVID-19 samples. T cells, B-cell-depleted T cells, or PBMCs provided the cDNA or gDNA that served as material.

The CDR3 spans 16 residues. The V gene end was trimmed by 6 bases and the J gene end by 7 bases; junction bases not matched to a gene: 11. CDR1 is MNHEY and CDR2 is SVGEGT in the germline V gene. Study processing details: By means of reference gene primer amplification, nucleated cell counts were estimated. The data were produced by immunoSEQ multiplex PCR, yet TCRdb's version contains in-frame clones alone and is incomplete. V and J calls and clone size follow that table, whereas D and trimming were derived from the DNA. The table includes 150,000 or so clones, roughly 80% detected once. V is TRBV6-2 or TRBV6-3 and J is TRBJ2-5; 13 bases match TRBD2. Input material: peripheral blood. This sequence originates from a man between 60 and 75 years old with acute or convalescent COVID-19. For the CDR3, the DNA is TGTGCCAGCAGCCGCGCGGGACTAGCGGGGCCCGGGACCCAGTACTTC. This encodes CASSRAGLAGPGTQYF.